The TCR beta chain described here comes from a study of blood T cell repertoires in COVID-19. Study summary: Italy, Spain and the United States were the sources of the convalescent and acute COVID-19 samples. T cells, B-cell-depleted T cells, or PBMCs supplied cDNA or gDNA.

The repertoire was sequenced with immunoSEQ multiplex PCR; TCRdb's copy has only in-frame clones and lacks some. The sample shows around 180,000 clones, roughly nine tenths of them seen only once. This TCR came from a man in his 70s with active or convalescent COVID-19. What was sequenced was peripheral blood.

The CDR3 region is CASSPPGVNQETQYF. The DNA of the CDR3 is TGTGCCAGCTCACCCCCGGGGGTCAACCAAGAGACCCAGTACTTC. This rearrangement joins TRBV18 to TRBJ2-5, with TRBD2 as a possible D gene (6 bases). The CDR3 is 15 residues long. V was trimmed by 3 bases and J by 0 bases, leaving 11 bases between them. CDR1 KGHSH and CDR2 LQKENI come from the germline V gene.